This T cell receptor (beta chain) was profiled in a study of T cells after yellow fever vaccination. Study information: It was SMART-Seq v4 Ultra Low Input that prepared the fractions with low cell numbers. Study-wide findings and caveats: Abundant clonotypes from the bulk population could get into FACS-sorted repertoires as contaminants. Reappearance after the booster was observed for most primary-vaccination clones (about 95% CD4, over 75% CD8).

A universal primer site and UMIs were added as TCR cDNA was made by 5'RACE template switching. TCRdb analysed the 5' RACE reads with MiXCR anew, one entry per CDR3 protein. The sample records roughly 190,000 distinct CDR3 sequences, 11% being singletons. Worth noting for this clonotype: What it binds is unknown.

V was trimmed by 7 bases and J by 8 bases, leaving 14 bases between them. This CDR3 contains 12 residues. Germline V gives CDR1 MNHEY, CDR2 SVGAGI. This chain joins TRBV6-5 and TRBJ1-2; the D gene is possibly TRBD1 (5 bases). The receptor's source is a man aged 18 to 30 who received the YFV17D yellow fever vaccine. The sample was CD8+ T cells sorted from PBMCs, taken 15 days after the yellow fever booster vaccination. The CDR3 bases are TGTGCCAGCAAGCCGGGACCGGGGGGCTACACCTTC. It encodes CASKPGPGGYTF.